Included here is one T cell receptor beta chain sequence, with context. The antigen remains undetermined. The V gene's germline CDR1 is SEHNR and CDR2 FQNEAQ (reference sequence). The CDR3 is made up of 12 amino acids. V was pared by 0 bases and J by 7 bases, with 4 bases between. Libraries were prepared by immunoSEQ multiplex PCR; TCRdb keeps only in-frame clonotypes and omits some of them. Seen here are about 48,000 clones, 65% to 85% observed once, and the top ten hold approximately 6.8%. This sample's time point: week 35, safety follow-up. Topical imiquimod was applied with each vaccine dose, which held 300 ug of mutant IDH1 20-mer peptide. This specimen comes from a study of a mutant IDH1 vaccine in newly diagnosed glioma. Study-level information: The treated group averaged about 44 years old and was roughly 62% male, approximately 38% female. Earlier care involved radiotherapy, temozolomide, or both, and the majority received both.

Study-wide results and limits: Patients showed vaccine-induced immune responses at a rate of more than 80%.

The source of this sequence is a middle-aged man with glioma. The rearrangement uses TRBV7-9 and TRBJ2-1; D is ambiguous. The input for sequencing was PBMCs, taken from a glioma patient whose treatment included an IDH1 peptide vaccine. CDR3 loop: CASSLARNEQFF. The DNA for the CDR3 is TGTGCCAGCAGCTTAGCGCGGAATGAGCAGTTCTTC.